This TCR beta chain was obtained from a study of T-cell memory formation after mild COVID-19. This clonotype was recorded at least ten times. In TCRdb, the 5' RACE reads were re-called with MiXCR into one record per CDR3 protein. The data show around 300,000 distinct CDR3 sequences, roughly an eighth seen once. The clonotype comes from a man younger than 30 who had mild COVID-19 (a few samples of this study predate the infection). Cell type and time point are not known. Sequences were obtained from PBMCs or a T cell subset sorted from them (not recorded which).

The CDR3 DNA reads as TGTGCCAGCTCAGCAGCCGGGACAGGGGATTACGAGCAGTACTTC. Protein: CASSAAGTGDYEQYF. The V and J genes are TRBV18 and TRBJ2-7; 10 bases align to TRBD1. CDR3 length: 15 residues. J lost 4 bases, V lost 5 bases, and 8 bases had no gene match. Germline lookup yields CDR1 KGHSH and CDR2 LQKENI.